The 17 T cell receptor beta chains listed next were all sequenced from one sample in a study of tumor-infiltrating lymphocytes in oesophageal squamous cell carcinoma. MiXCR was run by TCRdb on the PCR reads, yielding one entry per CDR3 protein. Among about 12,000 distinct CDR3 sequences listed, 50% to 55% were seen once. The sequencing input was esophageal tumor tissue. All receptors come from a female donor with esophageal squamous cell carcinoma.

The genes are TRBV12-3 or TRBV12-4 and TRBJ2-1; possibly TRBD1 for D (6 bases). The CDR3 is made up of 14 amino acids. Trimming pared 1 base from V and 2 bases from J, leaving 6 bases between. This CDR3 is CASSLDRAYNEQFF. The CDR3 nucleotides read TGTGCCAGCAGTTTAGACAGGGCCTACAATGAGCAGTTCTTC.

The CDR3 loop reads CSARFQLSQGPYEQFF. In DNA form, the CDR3 reads TGCAGTGCTAGGTTTCAACTTTCTCAAGGGCCTTATGAGCAGTTCTTC. V usage is TRBV20-1 and J usage is TRBJ2-1; D is undetermined. Trimming shortened V by 3 bases and J by 8 bases, and 23 bases separated the two germline ends. CDR3 length equals 16 residues. Germline CDR1 is DFQATT and CDR2 is SNEGSKA (reference sequence).

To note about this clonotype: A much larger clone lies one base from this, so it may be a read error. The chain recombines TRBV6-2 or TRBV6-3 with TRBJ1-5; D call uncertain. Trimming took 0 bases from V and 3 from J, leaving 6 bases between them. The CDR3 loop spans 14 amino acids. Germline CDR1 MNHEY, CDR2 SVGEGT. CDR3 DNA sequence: TGTGCCAGCAGTTACTCGAGGCTCAATCAGCCCCAGCATTTT. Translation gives CASSYSRLNQPQHF.

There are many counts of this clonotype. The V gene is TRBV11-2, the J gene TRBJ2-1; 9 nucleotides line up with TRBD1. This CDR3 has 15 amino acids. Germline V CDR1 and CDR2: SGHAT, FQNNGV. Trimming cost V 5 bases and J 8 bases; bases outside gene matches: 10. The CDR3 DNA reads TGTGCCAGCAGCGTCAACAGGGGGCAGGCCCATGAGCAGTTCTTC. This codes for CASSVNRGQAHEQFF.

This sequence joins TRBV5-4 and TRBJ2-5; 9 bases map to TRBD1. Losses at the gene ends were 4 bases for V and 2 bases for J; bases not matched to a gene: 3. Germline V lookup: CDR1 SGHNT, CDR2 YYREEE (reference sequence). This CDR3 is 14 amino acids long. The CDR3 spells CASSRDRGQETQYF. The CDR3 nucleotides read TGTGCCAGCAGCCGCGACAGGGGGCAAGAGACCCAGTACTTC.

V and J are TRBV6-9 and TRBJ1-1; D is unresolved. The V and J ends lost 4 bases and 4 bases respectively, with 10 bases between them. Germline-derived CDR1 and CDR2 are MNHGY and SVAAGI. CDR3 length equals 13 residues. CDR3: CASSSSEGTEAFF. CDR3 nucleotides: TGTGCCAGCAGTTCCTCTGAGGGCACTGAAGCTTTCTTT.

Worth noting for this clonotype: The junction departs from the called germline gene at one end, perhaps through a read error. CDR3 DNA sequence: TGTGCCACAAGTGATCCCCGGGACGGAATCTACAATGAGCAGTACTTC. It codes for CATSDPRDGIYNEQYF. This chain uses TRBV24-1 with TRBJ2-5; tentatively, D is TRBD1 or TRBD2 (5 bases each). Germline V gene lookup returns CDR1 KGHDR and CDR2 SFDVKD. The length of the CDR3 is 16 residues.

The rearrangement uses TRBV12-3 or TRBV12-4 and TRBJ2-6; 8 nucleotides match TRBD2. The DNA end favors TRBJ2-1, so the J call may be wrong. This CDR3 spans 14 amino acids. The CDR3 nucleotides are TGTGCCAGCGTCCCGGGACTAGTGTACAATGAGCAGTTCTTC. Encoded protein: CASVPGLVYNEQFF.

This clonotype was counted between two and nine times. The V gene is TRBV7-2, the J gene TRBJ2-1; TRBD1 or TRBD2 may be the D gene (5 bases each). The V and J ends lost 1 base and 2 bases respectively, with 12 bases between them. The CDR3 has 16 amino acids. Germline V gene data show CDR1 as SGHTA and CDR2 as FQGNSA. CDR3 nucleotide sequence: TGTGCCAGCAGCTTAGGAGGGGTAGTGGCCTACAATGAGCAGTTCTTC. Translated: CASSLGGVVAYNEQFF.

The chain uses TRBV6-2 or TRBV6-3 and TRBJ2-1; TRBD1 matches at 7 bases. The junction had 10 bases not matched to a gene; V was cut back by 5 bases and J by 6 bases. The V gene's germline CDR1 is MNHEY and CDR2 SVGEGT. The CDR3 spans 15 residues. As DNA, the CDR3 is TGTGCCAGCAGTATCGACAGGGTGGACTGCAATGAGCAGTTCTTC. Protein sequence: CASSIDRVDCNEQFF.

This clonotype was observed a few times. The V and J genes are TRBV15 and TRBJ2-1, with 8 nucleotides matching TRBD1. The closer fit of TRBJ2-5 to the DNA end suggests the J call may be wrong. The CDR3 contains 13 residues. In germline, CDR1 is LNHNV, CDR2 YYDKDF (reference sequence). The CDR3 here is CATSITGGETQYF. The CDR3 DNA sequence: TGTGCCACCAGCATCACAGGGGGGGAGACCCAGTACTTC.

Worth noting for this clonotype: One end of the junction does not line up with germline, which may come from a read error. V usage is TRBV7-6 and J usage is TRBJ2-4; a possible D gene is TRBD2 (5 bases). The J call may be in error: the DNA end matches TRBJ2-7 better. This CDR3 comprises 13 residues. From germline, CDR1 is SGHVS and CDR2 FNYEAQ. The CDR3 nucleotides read TGTGCTAGCAGCTTAGATACGGGGTACGAGCAGTACTTC. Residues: CASSLDTGYEQYF.

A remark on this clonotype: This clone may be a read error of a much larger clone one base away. The CDR3 loop is CASSEPGPHYEQFF. In DNA form, the CDR3 reads TGCGCCAGCAGTGAGCCGGGACCGCACTACGAGCAGTTCTTC. The chain recombines TRBV10-2 with TRBJ2-5, with D perhaps assigned TRBD1 or TRBD2 (5 bases each). The J call may be in error: the DNA end matches TRBJ2-1 better. Germline V gene sequence: CDR1 WSHSY, CDR2 SAAADI. This CDR3 is 14 amino acids long.

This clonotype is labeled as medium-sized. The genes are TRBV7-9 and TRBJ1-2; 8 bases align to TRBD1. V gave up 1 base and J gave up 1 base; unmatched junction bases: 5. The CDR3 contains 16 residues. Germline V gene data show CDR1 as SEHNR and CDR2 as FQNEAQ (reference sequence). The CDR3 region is CASSLGTGTFNYGYTF. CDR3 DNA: TGTGCCAGCAGCTTAGGGACAGGGACTTTTAACTATGGCTACACCTTC.

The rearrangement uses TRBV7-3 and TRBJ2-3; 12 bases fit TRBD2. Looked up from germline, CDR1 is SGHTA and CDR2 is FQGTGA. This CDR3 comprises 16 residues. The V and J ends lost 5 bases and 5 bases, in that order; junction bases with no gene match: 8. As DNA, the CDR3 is TGTGCCAGCAGCAAGACTAGCGGGAGCGGGGTAGATACGCAGTATTTT. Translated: CASSKTSGSGVDTQYF.

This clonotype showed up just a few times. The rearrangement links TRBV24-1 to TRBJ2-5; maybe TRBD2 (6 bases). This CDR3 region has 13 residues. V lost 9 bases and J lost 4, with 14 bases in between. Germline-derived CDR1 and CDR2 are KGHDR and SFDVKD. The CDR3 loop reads CATQRAGGETQYF. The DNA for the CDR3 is TGTGCCACCCAGCGGGCCGGAGGAGAGACCCAGTACTTC.

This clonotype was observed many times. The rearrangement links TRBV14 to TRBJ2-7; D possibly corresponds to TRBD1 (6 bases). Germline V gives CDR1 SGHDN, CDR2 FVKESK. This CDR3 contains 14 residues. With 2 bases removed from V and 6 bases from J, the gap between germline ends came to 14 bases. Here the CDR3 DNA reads TGTGCCAGCAGCCAAACAGGGTCGGGTATCGAGCAGTACTTC. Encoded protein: CASSQTGSGIEQYF.